Below are 2 T cell receptor beta chains sequenced from a single sample in a study of shared clonotypes between healthy human individuals. The method was immunoSEQ multiplex PCR; TCRdb's version includes in-frame clones alone and lacks a portion of them. The profile shows fewer than 650,000 clones, 75% to 85% of them singletons. What was sequenced was PBMCs. These receptor sequences come from a woman aged 40 to 50 in good health. Some clones in this sample may be carry-over from other donors' samples.

The chain joins TRBV5-1 to TRBJ2-6; no clear D. The germline V gene has CDR1 SGHRS and CDR2 YFSETQ. The CDR3 sequence is 16 residues long. The V end lost 0 bases, the J end lost 0 bases, and 7 bases lay between the germline ends. The CDR3 reads CASSLGSLSGANVLTF. The CDR3 region has the DNA TGCGCCAGCAGCTTGGGGTCCCTCTCTGGGGCCAACGTCCTGACTTTC.

About this clone: The junction does not match germline at one end; this may be a read error. The chain is built from TRBV7-6 and TRBJ1-5, with a weak D call TRBD1 (6 bases). The CDR3 has 14 amino acids. Per the germline V gene, CDR1 is SGHVS and CDR2 is FNYEAQ. CDR3 residues: CASNLGGSNQTQHF. CDR3 bases: TGTGCCAGCAACTTAGGGGGTAGCAATCAGACCCAGCATTTT.